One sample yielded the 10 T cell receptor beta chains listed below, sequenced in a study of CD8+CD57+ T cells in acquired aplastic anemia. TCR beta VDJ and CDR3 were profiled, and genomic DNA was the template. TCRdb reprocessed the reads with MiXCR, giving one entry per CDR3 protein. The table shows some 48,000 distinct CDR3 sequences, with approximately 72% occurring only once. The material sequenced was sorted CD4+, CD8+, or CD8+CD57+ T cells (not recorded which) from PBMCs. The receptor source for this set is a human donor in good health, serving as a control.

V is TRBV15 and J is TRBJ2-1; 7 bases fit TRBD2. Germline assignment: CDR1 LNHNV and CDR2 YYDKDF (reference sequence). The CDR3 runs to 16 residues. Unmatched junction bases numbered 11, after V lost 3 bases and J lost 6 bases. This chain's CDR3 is CATSSEGLGGFNEQFF. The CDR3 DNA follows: TGTGCCACCAGCAGCGAGGGGTTGGGAGGGTTCAATGAGCAGTTCTTC.

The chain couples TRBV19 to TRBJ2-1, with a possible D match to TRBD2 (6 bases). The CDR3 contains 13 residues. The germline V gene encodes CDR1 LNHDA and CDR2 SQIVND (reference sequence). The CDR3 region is CVSGAGQVGEQFF. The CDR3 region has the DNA TGTGTCAGCGGAGCGGGCCAGGTCGGTGAGCAGTTCTTC. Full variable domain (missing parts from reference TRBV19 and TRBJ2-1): DGGITQSPKYLFRKEGQNVTLSCEQNLNHDAMYWYRQDPGQGLRLIYYSQIVNDFQKGDIAEGYSVSREKKESFPLTVTSAQKNPTAFYLCVSGAGQVGEQFFGPGTRLTVL.

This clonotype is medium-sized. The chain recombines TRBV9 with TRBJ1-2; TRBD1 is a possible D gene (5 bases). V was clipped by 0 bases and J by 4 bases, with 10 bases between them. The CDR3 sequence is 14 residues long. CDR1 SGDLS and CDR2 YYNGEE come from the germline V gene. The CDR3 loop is CASSVGQGLYGYTF. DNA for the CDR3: TGTGCCAGCAGCGTAGGTCAGGGACTCTATGGCTACACCTTC.

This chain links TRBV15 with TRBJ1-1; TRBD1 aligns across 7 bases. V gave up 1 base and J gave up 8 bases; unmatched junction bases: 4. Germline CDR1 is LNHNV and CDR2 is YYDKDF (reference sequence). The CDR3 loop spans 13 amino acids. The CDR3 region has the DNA TGTGCCACCAGCAGAGGACAGGGAGGGGAAGCTTTCTTT. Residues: CATSRGQGGEAFF.

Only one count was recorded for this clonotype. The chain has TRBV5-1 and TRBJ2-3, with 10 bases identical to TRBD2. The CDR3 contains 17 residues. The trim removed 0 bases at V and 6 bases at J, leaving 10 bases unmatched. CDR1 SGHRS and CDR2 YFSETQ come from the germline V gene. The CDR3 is CASSLVASGGAGDTQYF. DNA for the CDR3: TGCGCCAGCAGCTTGGTGGCCAGCGGGGGGGCTGGCGATACGCAGTATTTT. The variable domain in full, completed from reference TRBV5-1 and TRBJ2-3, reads KAGVTQTPRYLIKTRGQQVTLSCSPISGHRSVSWYQQTPGQGLQFLFEYFSETQRNKGNFPGRFSGRQFSNSRSEMNVSTLELGDSALYLCASSLVASGGAGDTQYFGPGTRLTVL.

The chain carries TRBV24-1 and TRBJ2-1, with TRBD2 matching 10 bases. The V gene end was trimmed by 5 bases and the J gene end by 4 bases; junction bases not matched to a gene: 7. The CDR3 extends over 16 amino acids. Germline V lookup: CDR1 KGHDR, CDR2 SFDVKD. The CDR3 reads CATSGTSGVGYNEQFF. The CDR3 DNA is TGTGCCACCAGTGGAACTAGCGGGGTTGGGTACAATGAGCAGTTCTTC.

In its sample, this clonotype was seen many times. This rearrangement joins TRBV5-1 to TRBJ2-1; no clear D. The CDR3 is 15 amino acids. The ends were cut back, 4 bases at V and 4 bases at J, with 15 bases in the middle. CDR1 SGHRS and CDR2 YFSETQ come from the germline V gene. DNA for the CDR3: TGCGCCAGCAGCCAATTCCTTGTAGAGTACAATGAGCAGTTCTTC. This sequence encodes CASSQFLVEYNEQFF. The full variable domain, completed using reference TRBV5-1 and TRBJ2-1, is KAGVTQTPRYLIKTRGQQVTLSCSPISGHRSVSWYQQTPGQGLQFLFEYFSETQRNKGNFPGRFSGRQFSNSRSEMNVSTLELGDSALYLCASSQFLVEYNEQFFGPGTRLTVL.

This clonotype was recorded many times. CDR3 sequence reads: CASSAGGAGVTDTQYF. The CDR3 nucleotides are TGTGCCAGCAGCGCTGGAGGGGCTGGAGTAACAGATACGCAGTATTTT. This rearrangement joins TRBV7-9 to TRBJ2-3, with TRBD2 as a possible D gene (6 bases). Germline CDR1 SEHNR, CDR2 FQNEAQ (reference sequence). With 5 bases removed from V and 3 bases from J, the gap between germline ends came to 18 bases. This CDR3 region has 16 residues.

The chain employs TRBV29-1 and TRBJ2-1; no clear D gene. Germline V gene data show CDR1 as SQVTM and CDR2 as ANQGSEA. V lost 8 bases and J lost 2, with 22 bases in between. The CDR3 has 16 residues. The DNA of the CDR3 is TGCAGCTTAAGTCCCGCGGCAGCCCCAACCTACAATGAGCAGTTCTTC. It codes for CSLSPAAAPTYNEQFF.

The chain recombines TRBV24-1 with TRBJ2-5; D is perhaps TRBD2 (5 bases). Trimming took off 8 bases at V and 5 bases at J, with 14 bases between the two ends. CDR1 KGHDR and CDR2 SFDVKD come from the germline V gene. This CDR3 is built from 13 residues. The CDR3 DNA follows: TGTGCCACCAAAGGCAGGACTTCGGAGACCCAGTACTTC. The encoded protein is CATKGRTSETQYF.